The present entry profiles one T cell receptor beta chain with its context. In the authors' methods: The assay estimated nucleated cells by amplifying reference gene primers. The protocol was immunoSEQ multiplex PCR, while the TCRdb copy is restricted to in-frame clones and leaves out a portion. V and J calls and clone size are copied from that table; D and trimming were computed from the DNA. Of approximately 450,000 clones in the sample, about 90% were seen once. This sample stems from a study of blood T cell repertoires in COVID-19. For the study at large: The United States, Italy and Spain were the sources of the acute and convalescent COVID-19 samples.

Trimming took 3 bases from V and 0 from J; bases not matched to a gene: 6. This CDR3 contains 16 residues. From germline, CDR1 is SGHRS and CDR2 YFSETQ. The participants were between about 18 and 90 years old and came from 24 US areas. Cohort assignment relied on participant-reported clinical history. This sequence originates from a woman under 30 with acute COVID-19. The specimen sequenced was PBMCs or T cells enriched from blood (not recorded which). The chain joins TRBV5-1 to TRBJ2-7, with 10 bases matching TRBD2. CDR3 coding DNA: TGCGCCAGCAGCTCCGGAGCGGGAGGGCCCTCCTACGAGCAGTACTTC. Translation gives CASSSGAGGPSYEQYF.